This T cell receptor (beta chain) originates from a study of shared clonotypes between healthy human individuals. V was clipped by 9 bases and J by 0 bases, with 11 bases between them. Germline values: CDR1 LNHDA, CDR2 SQIVND (reference sequence). The CDR3 is made up of 14 amino acids. Tens of thousands of T cell genomes (approximately 0.2 ug DNA) went into each sorted-subset replicate. Produced via immunoSEQ multiplex PCR; TCRdb's table is partial and in-frame only. The table records fewer than 1.8 million clones, just under 99% of them present only once. CD4+ cells yielded CD45RA+ naive and CD45RA-negative memory subsets.

The genes are TRBV19 and TRBJ2-2; the D is unclear. This receptor was taken from a man in his thirties or forties in good health. Sequencing was done on a sample of naive CD4+ T cells sorted from blood. Subset here: CD45RA+ positively selected. The CDR3 DNA reads TGTGCCAGCGCCCGGGTGTCGAACACCGGGGAGCTGTTTTTT. Translating gives CASARVSNTGELFF. Looking up the rest from reference TRBV19 and TRBJ2-2 gives the full variable domain: DGGITQSPKYLFRKEGQNVTLSCEQNLNHDAMYWYRQDPGQGLRLIYYSQIVNDFQKGDIAEGYSVSREKKESFPLTVTSAQKNPTAFYLCASARVSNTGELFFGEGSRLTVL.